Presented here are 21 T cell receptor beta chains from one specimen sequenced in a study of cytomegalovirus exposure and HLA in healthy donors. Use of 60 Vbeta and 13 Jbeta primers characterized the PCR. This table comes from immunoSEQ multiplex PCR, and its TCRdb copy is limited to in-frame clones, with some not included. The sample holds more than 90,000 clones, about 80% seen once. The sample consisted of PBMCs. The receptor source for this set is a man aged 35-49 years in good health and CMV-seronegative.

This clone was observed a single time. V and J are TRBV7-2 and TRBJ2-7, with TRBD1 matching over 11 bases. V trimming: 5 bases; J trimming: 3 bases; junction bases outside the gene matches: 9. Germline CDR1 is SGHTA and CDR2 is FQGNSA. CDR3 length: 16 residues. The CDR3 here is CASSPRWGTGGYEQYF. The CDR3 bases are TGTGCCAGCAGCCCCCGATGGGGGACAGGGGGCTACGAGCAGTACTTC.

J is TRBJ2-1 and V is TRBV29-1; TRBD1 is a possible D gene (6 bases). Germline lookup yields CDR1 SQVTM and CDR2 ANQGSEA. V was cut by 7 bases and J by 7 bases, with 20 bases left in between. The CDR3 length is 14 residues. The CDR3 protein is CSASQGLSVNEQFF. CDR3 bases: TGCAGCGCCTCACAGGGTTTATCGGTAAATGAGCAGTTCTTC.

V is TRBV19 and J is TRBJ1-1, with unresolved D. V dropped 3 bases and J dropped 1 base, with 12 bases sitting between them. This CDR3 region has 15 residues. Germline V gene lookup returns CDR1 LNHDA and CDR2 SQIVND (reference sequence). The CDR3 DNA is TGTGCCAGTAGTATGAGGAAGGTTTCGAACACTGAAGCTTTCTTT. Translated, it gives CASSMRKVSNTEAFF.

The genes are TRBV6-1 and TRBJ1-2; 11 nucleotides line up with TRBD1. The V segment lost 4 bases and the J segment 4 bases; nucleotides outside the gene matches: 8. This CDR3 is built from 16 residues. Germline V gives CDR1 MNHNS, CDR2 SASEGT. The chain's CDR3 is CASSGGQGEWAYGYTF. The CDR3 DNA sequence: TGTGCCAGCAGTGGGGGACAGGGGGAGTGGGCCTATGGCTACACCTTC.

This clone showed up just a few times. V usage is TRBV19 and J usage is TRBJ1-1; TRBD1 matches 7 bases. CDR1 and CDR2 from the germline V gene are LNHDA and SQIVND (reference sequence). The V segment lost 4 bases and the J segment 4 bases; nucleotides outside the gene matches: 3. This CDR3 contains 13 residues. In DNA, the CDR3 is TGTGCCAGTAGTACCCGACAGGGCACTGAAGCTTTCTTT. Its protein product is CASSTRQGTEAFF.

The rearrangement joins TRBV9 to TRBJ1-1; maybe TRBD1 (5 bases). Looked up from germline, CDR1 is SGDLS and CDR2 is YYNGEE. Trimming pared 3 bases from V and 6 bases from J, leaving 15 bases between. The CDR3 has 14 amino acids. CDR3 amino acids: CASSAAGPRAEAFF. CDR3 coding DNA: TGTGCCAGCAGCGCCGCAGGGCCGCGAGCTGAAGCTTTCTTT.

The chain joins TRBV7-2 to TRBJ1-5; 11 nucleotides align to TRBD1. Germline V gene sequence: CDR1 SGHTA, CDR2 FQGNSA. The length of the CDR3 is 17 residues. With 5 bases clipped from V and 0 bases from J, the junction kept 6 bases outside the gene matches. CDR3 DNA sequence: TGTGCCAGCAGCACCGGACAGGGGGCTTATAGCAATCAGCCCCAGCATTTT. It yields the protein CASSTGQGAYSNQPQHF.

This clone was observed a handful of times. The chain couples TRBV19 to TRBJ1-1; TRBD1 matches at 8 bases. CDR1 LNHDA and CDR2 SQIVND come from the germline V gene (reference sequence). The CDR3 runs to 13 residues. V lost 4 bases to trimming and J lost 5 bases; unmatched junction nucleotides: 3. This CDR3 is CASSNTGGTEAFF. The CDR3 nucleotides are TGTGCCAGTAGTAATACAGGGGGAACTGAAGCTTTCTTT.

This clone was picked up one time. J is TRBJ2-5 and V is TRBV5-4; 9 bases fit TRBD2. The CDR3 totals 16 residues. After removal of 4 bases from V and 2 bases from J, the junction contained 9 bases not matched to a gene. Germline loops: CDR1 SGHNT, CDR2 YYREEE (reference sequence). CDR3 residues: CASSRTGLAAQETQYF. The CDR3 region has the DNA TGTGCCAGCAGCAGGACGGGACTAGCAGCTCAAGAGACCCAGTACTTC.

This sequence joins TRBV30 and TRBJ2-7; D unclear. The V gene's germline CDR1 is GTSNPN and CDR2 SVGIG (reference sequence). Trimming took 2 bases from V and 6 from J, leaving 8 bases between them. CDR3 length equals 11 residues. CDR3: CAWSNNPEQYF. The CDR3 DNA sequence: TGTGCCTGGAGTAACAATCCCGAGCAGTACTTC.

This clone was seen just once. The chain joins TRBV19 to TRBJ1-5, with a tentative D call TRBD1 (6 bases). Germline V CDR1 and CDR2: LNHDA, SQIVND (reference sequence). This CDR3 spans 15 amino acids. The germline V and J ends were trimmed by 5 bases and 2 bases, with 13 bases remaining between them. The CDR3 coding sequence is TGTGCCAGTAGTCCGGCCTCAGGGGGCAATCAGCCCCAGCATTTT. Its protein product is CASSPASGGNQPQHF.

This chain joins TRBV5-1 and TRBJ2-1; 16 bases fit TRBD2. V shed 1 base and J 8 bases; nucleotides not matched to a gene: 21. CDR3 length: 22 residues. From germline, CDR1 is SGHRS and CDR2 YFSETQ. CDR3 loop: CASSLYFRVGLAGGTTFHEQFF. The CDR3 nucleotides read TGCGCCAGCAGCTTGTATTTCAGGGTGGGACTAGCGGGGGGGACAACCTTCCATGAGCAGTTCTTC.

This chain links TRBV6-1 with TRBJ2-5, with TRBD2 identical over 11 bases. Trimming took 1 base from V and 6 from J; bases not matched to a gene: 7. Germline V gives CDR1 MNHNS, CDR2 SASEGT. The CDR3 extends over 16 amino acids. The DNA of the CDR3 is TGTGCCAGCAGTGAAGATGTAGCGGGGGGGCGAAAGACCCAGTACTTC. Amino acid sequence: CASSEDVAGGRKTQYF.

The V gene is TRBV4-1, the J gene TRBJ1-2, with 7 bases lining up with TRBD1. The V segment lost 9 bases and the J segment 4 bases; nucleotides outside the gene matches: 5. The CDR3 runs to 12 residues. Germline assignment: CDR1 MGHRA and CDR2 YSYEKL. As DNA, the CDR3 is TGCGCCAGTCGGACAGGCAGCTATGGCTACACCTTC. Translated: CASRTGSYGYTF.

The chain has TRBV25-1 and TRBJ1-1, with 7 bases aligning to TRBD1. Per the germline V gene, CDR1 is MGHDK and CDR2 is SYGVNS. V shed 2 bases, J shed 2 bases, and the junction held 5 bases outside the gene matches. There are 15 residues in the CDR3. CDR3 region: CASSEPRQGNTEAFF. DNA of the CDR3: TGTGCCAGCAGTGAACCCCGACAGGGTAACACTGAAGCTTTCTTT.

This chain uses TRBV19 with TRBJ1-5; 7 bases map to TRBD1. The CDR3 runs 15 residues. The germline CDR1 and CDR2 sequences are LNHDA and SQIVND (reference sequence). Trimming removed 6 bases from V and 0 bases from J; junction bases left unmatched: 5. DNA of the CDR3: TGTGCCAGTAGGAATACAGGGGCTAGCAATCAGCCCCAGCATTTT. Its protein is CASRNTGASNQPQHF.

The chain carries TRBV6-4 and TRBJ1-2; tentative D call: TRBD1 (6 bases). The CDR3 contains 15 residues. The germline V gene encodes CDR1 MRHNA and CDR2 SNTAGT. V dropped 7 bases and J dropped 4 bases, with 19 bases sitting between them. CDR3 bases: TGTGCCAGCACCCTTACGGGGGGGCGCCCCTATGGCTACACCTTC. The encoded protein is CASTLTGGRPYGYTF.

The chain recombines TRBV7-3 with TRBJ2-1; tentative D call: TRBD2 (6 bases). This CDR3 comprises 12 residues. Germline CDR1 and CDR2: SGHTA and FQGTGA. V was trimmed by 2 bases and J by 10 bases, leaving 9 bases between them. CDR3 in DNA: TGTGCCAGCAGCTTAGAGGGGAGGGAGCAGTTCTTC. Translation gives CASSLEGREQFF.

This clone was counted a few times. The chain is built from TRBV6-5 and TRBJ2-5; D remains ambiguous. The CDR3 totals 15 residues. V was shortened by 4 bases and J by 2 bases, with 14 bases between the two germline ends. In germline, CDR1 is MNHEY, CDR2 SVGAGI. DNA for the CDR3: TGTGCCAGCAGTTCCTCTAGAGGCAGACAAGAGACCCAGTACTTC. Amino acid sequence: CASSSSRGRQETQYF.

The chain uses TRBV11-2 and TRBJ2-1, with 9 bases lining up with TRBD1. The germline gives CDR1 SGHAT, CDR2 FQNNGV. This CDR3 has 17 amino acids. V was pared by 4 bases and J by 0 bases, with 7 bases of the junction left unmatched. The CDR3 sequence is CASSSWDRVSSYNEQFF. The CDR3 DNA is TGTGCCAGCAGCTCATGGGACAGGGTTAGCTCCTACAATGAGCAGTTCTTC.

The V and J genes are TRBV19 and TRBJ1-3; 7 nucleotides match TRBD1. CDR3 length: 16 residues. J gave up 0 bases and V 6 bases, and 8 bases lay outside the gene matches. Germline assignment: CDR1 LNHDA and CDR2 SQIVND (reference sequence). CDR3 residues: CASRPSSGGSGNTIYF. CDR3 DNA: TGTGCCAGTAGGCCCTCTTCAGGGGGCTCTGGAAACACCATATATTTT.